Below are 19 T cell receptor beta chains sequenced from a single sample in a study of cytomegalovirus exposure and HLA in healthy donors. The PCR made use of 60 Vbeta and 13 Jbeta primers. The data were produced by immunoSEQ multiplex PCR, yet TCRdb's version contains in-frame clones alone and is incomplete. This repertoire shows just over 200,000 clones, around 64% found once; its top ten account for less than 3%. Material: PBMCs. All receptors come from a man aged 40-49 years in good health and CMV-seropositive.

This chain joins TRBV25-1 and TRBJ1-1; unclear D gene. Germline values: CDR1 MGHDK, CDR2 SYGVNS. The V and J ends lost 4 bases and 4 bases respectively, with 13 bases between them. The CDR3 has 14 residues. CDR3 residues: CASSAQRGITEAFF. In DNA form, the CDR3 reads TGTGCCAGCAGTGCCCAACGAGGGATCACTGAAGCTTTCTTT.

The chain has TRBV28 and TRBJ1-4; D call uncertain. V gave up 6 bases and J gave up 3 bases, with 5 bases separating them. The CDR3 runs to 12 residues. Germline CDR1 is MDHEN and CDR2 is SYDVKM. The CDR3 DNA reads TGTGCCAGCAGCCACTCTAATGAAAAACTGTTTTTT. This codes for CASSHSNEKLFF.

This rearrangement joins TRBV7-6 to TRBJ2-5, with 10 bases identical to TRBD1. The CDR3 runs 14 residues. Looked up from germline, CDR1 is SGHVS and CDR2 is FNYEAQ. V lost 3 bases to trimming and J lost 7 bases; unmatched junction nucleotides: 5. The chain's CDR3 is CASSLGQGTGTQYF. The CDR3 nucleotides are TGTGCCAGCAGCTTGGGACAGGGGACGGGGACCCAGTACTTC.

The chain has TRBV28 and TRBJ1-5; 7 positions agree with TRBD1. Germline loops: CDR1 MDHEN, CDR2 SYDVKM. This CDR3 is 16 amino acids long. V lost 4 bases, J lost 3 bases, and 9 bases stayed unmatched. This CDR3 is CASSSTGAANNQPQHF. The CDR3, as DNA: TGTGCCAGCAGTTCCACAGGGGCGGCCAACAATCAGCCCCAGCATTTT. Looking up the rest from reference TRBV28 and TRBJ1-5 gives the full variable domain: DVKVTQSSRYLVKRTGEKVFLECVQDMDHENMFWYRQDPGLGLRLIYFSYDVKMKEKGDIPEGYSVSREKKERFSLILESASTNQTSMYLCASSSTGAANNQPQHFGDGTRLSIL.

V is TRBV5-1 and J is TRBJ1-3; 10 bases match TRBD1. CDR3 length: 15 amino acids. With 0 bases clipped from V and 6 bases from J, the junction kept 3 bases outside the gene matches. The germline V gene encodes CDR1 SGHRS and CDR2 YFSETQ. For the CDR3, the DNA is TGCGCCAGCAGCTTGGAGGACAGGGGGGCAAACACCATATATTTT. This encodes CASSLEDRGANTIYF.

The rearrangement joins TRBV7-8 to TRBJ2-4; D might be TRBD1 (5 bases). The V gene lost 5 bases and the J gene lost 6 bases, with 17 bases spanning the gap. This CDR3 contains 15 residues. CDR1 and CDR2 from the germline V gene are SGHVS and FQNEAQ. CDR3 protein: CASSQEGARGNIQYF. CDR3 nucleotides: TGTGCCAGCAGCCAGGAAGGGGCCAGAGGAAACATTCAGTACTTC.

This clone was seen only once. The chain joins TRBV6-5 to TRBJ1-2, with D unresolved. Trimming cost V 5 bases and J 0 bases, with 10 bases left between them. This CDR3 contains 14 residues. Germline V CDR1 and CDR2: MNHEY, SVGAGI. CDR3 coding DNA: TGTGCCAGCAGTGTGTCCGTCGCTAACTATGGCTACACCTTC. This encodes CASSVSVANYGYTF.

Notes on this clone: Additional DNA sequences in this sample encode the identical CDR3. The chain uses TRBV2 and TRBJ1-3; possible D gene TRBD1, 5 bases. V was clipped by 6 bases and J by 0 bases, with 12 bases between them. Per the germline V gene, CDR1 is SNHLY and CDR2 is FYNNEI. The CDR3 is made up of 15 amino acids. The CDR3 here is CASRRTPSSGNTIYF. The CDR3 region has the DNA TGTGCCAGCAGGAGGACACCGAGCTCTGGAAACACCATATATTTT.

The chain links TRBV7-9 to TRBJ1-6, with 9 positions matching TRBD1. There are 15 residues in the CDR3. The V segment lost 3 bases and the J segment 10 bases; nucleotides outside the gene matches: 7. CDR1 and CDR2 from the germline V gene are SEHNR and FQNEAQ (reference sequence). The CDR3 region has the DNA TGTGCCAGCAGCTTCACAACAGGGGGCGAGTCACCCCTCCACTTT. This gives the protein CASSFTTGGESPLHF.

CDR3 protein: CASSLYGQDSGNTIYF. In DNA, the CDR3 is TGTGCCAGCAGTTTATACGGACAGGACTCTGGAAACACCATATATTTT. The gene calls are TRBV28 and TRBJ1-3, with 7 bases matching TRBD1. Germline CDR1 reads MDHEN; CDR2 reads SYDVKM. The CDR3 runs to 16 residues. J gave up 0 bases and V 1 base, and 3 bases lay outside the gene matches.

The chain recombines TRBV5-1 with TRBJ2-5; 9 bases map to TRBD1. With the DNA end fitting TRBJ2-7 better, the J assignment may be wrong. Germline CDR1 reads SGHRS; CDR2 reads YFSETQ. The CDR3 sequence is 14 residues long. CDR3 DNA: TGCGCCAGCAGCTTGCGGGACAGGGCCTACGAGCAGTACTTC. This gives the protein CASSLRDRAYEQYF.

The chain combines TRBV6-5 with TRBJ2-7; 7 bases align to TRBD1. The CDR3 contains 15 residues. Germline assignment: CDR1 MNHEY and CDR2 SVGAGI. Trimming at V came to 6 bases and at J to 3 bases, leaving 11 bases not matched to a gene. In DNA form, the CDR3 reads TGTGCCAGCAGCCTAGGGACAGTAACCGTCTACGAGCAGTACTTC. Residues: CASSLGTVTVYEQYF.

The rearrangement joins TRBV10-3 to TRBJ1-3, with 8 bases fitting TRBD1. Germline V gene lookup returns CDR1 ENHRY and CDR2 SYGVKD. The CDR3 runs 13 residues. V shed 8 bases, J shed 3 bases, and the junction held 3 bases outside the gene matches. The chain's CDR3 is CAIQGASGNTIYF. The CDR3 DNA follows: TGTGCCATCCAGGGGGCTAGTGGAAACACCATATATTTT.

This clone appeared once. The V call is TRBV5-4, the J call TRBJ2-7; 8 bases fit TRBD1. CDR1 is SGHNT and CDR2 is YYREEE in the germline V gene (reference sequence). CDR3 length: 14 residues. Unmatched junction bases numbered 8, after V lost 4 bases and J lost 5 bases. CDR3 protein: CASSPRTGIDEQYF. CDR3 DNA: TGTGCCAGCAGCCCCCGGACAGGGATCGACGAGCAGTACTTC. Full variable domain (outside the CDR3, taken from reference TRBV5-4 and TRBJ2-7): ETGVTQSPTHLIKTRGQQVTLRCSSQSGHNTVSWYQQALGQGPQFIFQYYREEENGRGNFPPRFSGLQFPNYSSELNVNALELDDSALYLCASSPRTGIDEQYFGPGTRLTVT.

This clone was counted between two and nine times. The chain employs TRBV7-7 and TRBJ1-6; the D is unclear. The CDR3 is made up of 13 amino acids. Deletions cut 6 bases from V and 4 bases from J, with 7 bases between. Germline V gene sequence: CDR1 SSHAT, CDR2 FNYEAQ (reference sequence). The CDR3 DNA sequence: TGTGCCAGCAGTTACCGGTATAATTCACCCCTCCACTTT. It codes for CASSYRYNSPLHF.

In its sample, this clone was seen once. The rearrangement links TRBV7-9 to TRBJ2-5, with TRBD1 identical over 8 bases. The better agreement between TRBJ2-7 and the DNA end casts doubt on the J call. This CDR3 region has 15 residues. Germline CDR1 is SEHNR and CDR2 is FQNEAQ (reference sequence). The CDR3 bases are TGTGCCAGCAGCACCTCGGACAGGGTACGGCCCGAGCAGTACTTC. It codes for CASSTSDRVRPEQYF.

Details on this clone: Other DNA sequences in the same sample also yield this CDR3. The chain uses TRBV6-5 and TRBJ1-5, with D uncertain. Germline assignment: CDR1 MNHEY and CDR2 SVGAGI. V gave up 2 bases and J gave up 2 bases, with 7 bases separating them. This CDR3 contains 14 residues. The CDR3: CASSYVEGNQPQHF. For the CDR3, the DNA is TGTGCCAGCAGTTACGTAGAGGGCAATCAGCCCCAGCATTTT.

This clone was observed once. The V call is TRBV9, the J call TRBJ2-3; maybe TRBD1 (7 bases). V dropped 3 bases and J dropped 2 bases, with 19 bases sitting between them. The CDR3 is made up of 17 amino acids. The V gene's germline CDR1 is SGDLS and CDR2 YYNGEE. In DNA form, the CDR3 reads TGTGCCAGCAGCGACCCCTGGGGGGACAGAGACACAGATACGCAGTATTTT. Translated, it gives CASSDPWGDRDTDTQYF.

As to this clone: Germline and junction disagree at one end, which may indicate a read error. V and J are TRBV5-5 and TRBJ1-2; TRBD1 is a possible D gene (5 bases). Per germline, CDR1 SGHKS and CDR2 YYEKEE (reference sequence). CDR3 length: 12 residues. CDR3 coding DNA: TGTGCCAGCAGCTTGCGGCTGGAAGGGGACTTCTTC. Translated, it gives CASSLRLEGDFF. The full variable domain, with the rest looked up from reference TRBV5-5 and TRBJ1-2, is DAGVTQSPTHLIKTRGQQVTLRCSPISGHKSVSWYQQVLGQGPQFIFQYYEKEERGRGNFPDRFSARQFPNYSSELNVNALLLGDSALYLCASSLRLEGDFFGSGTRLTVV.